A single sample is the source of the 21 T cell receptor beta chains below, sequenced in a study of blood T cell repertoires in COVID-19 (dated by TCRdb to 2018 to 2020). Library generation was performed with the immunoSEQ multiplex PCR assay. This is the immuneACCESS table as TCRdb keeps it, with only in-frame sequences that have V and J called. A part of the clones is gone; compared with another copy, unresolved V genes explain less than half, and the rest is unexplained. This sample lists 150,000 to 200,000 clones; approximately 87% were detected once. Roughly 3.3% of the sample is taken by the ten largest. The specimen sequenced was peripheral blood. These receptors were taken from a man aged 18 to 29 with active or convalescent COVID-19.

This CDR3 reads CASSQASWETQYF. The DNA for the CDR3 is TGTGCCAGCAGCCAGGCCTCTTGGGAGACCCAGTACTTC. V gene TRBV7-2 combines with J gene TRBJ2-5; D not certain. Germline CDR1 SGHTA, CDR2 FQGNSA. CDR3 length equals 13 residues. Trimming removed 5 bases from V and 5 bases from J, with 12 bases in between.

The rearrangement links TRBV7-8 to TRBJ1-4; TRBD1 might be the D (6 bases). Per germline, CDR1 SGHVS and CDR2 FQNEAQ. This CDR3 is 15 amino acids long. The V end was cut by 5 bases, the J end by 8 bases, with 18 bases between. CDR3 residues: CASSAAGALSEKLFF. The CDR3 region has the DNA TGTGCCAGCAGCGCCGCAGGGGCTTTATCGGAAAAACTGTTTTTT.

V is TRBV13 and J is TRBJ2-5; the match to TRBD1 covers 8 bases. The CDR3 sequence is 13 residues long. The junction had 4 bases not matched to a gene; V was cut back by 5 bases and J by 5 bases. Germline-derived CDR1 and CDR2 are PRHDT and FYEKMQ (reference sequence). The CDR3 sequence: CASSAQGEETQYF. CDR3 sequence (DNA): TGTGCCAGCAGCGCACAGGGGGAGGAGACCCAGTACTTC.

V and J are TRBV7-2 and TRBJ2-7, with D maybe TRBD2 (6 bases). CDR3 size: 14 residues. Germline V gene lookup returns CDR1 SGHTA and CDR2 FQGNSA. V lost 6 bases and J lost 3, with 15 bases in between. CDR3 loop: CASSWFQGLYEQYF. DNA for the CDR3: TGTGCCAGCAGTTGGTTCCAGGGACTCTACGAGCAGTACTTC. Full variable domain (rest looked up from reference TRBV7-2 and TRBJ2-7): GAGVSQSPSNKVTEKGKDVELRCDPISGHTALYWYRQSLGQGLEFLIYFQGNSAPDKSGLPSDRFSAERTGGSVSTLTIQRTQQEDSAVYLCASSWFQGLYEQYFGPGTRLTVT.

The chain is built from TRBV9 and TRBJ2-5; a possible D gene is TRBD2 (6 bases). The ends were cut back, 7 bases at V and 7 bases at J, with 14 bases in the middle. The CDR3 loop spans 12 amino acids. Germline V CDR1 and CDR2: SGDLS, YYNGEE. The CDR3 spells CASARRGGTQYF. CDR3 DNA: TGTGCCAGCGCCCGGAGGGGTGGGACCCAGTACTTC.

The chain links TRBV3-1 (or the pseudogene TRBV3-2) to TRBJ2-1; 10 bases match TRBD2. Germline trimming cut 4 bases from V and 3 bases from J; bases unmatched to any gene: 6. This CDR3 has 16 amino acids. The germline CDR1 and CDR2 sequences are LGHDT and YNNKEL (reference sequence). CDR3 bases: TGTGCCAGCAGCCCCTCCGGACTAGCGGACTACAATGAGCAGTTCTTC. Amino acids: CASSPSGLADYNEQFF.

The chain is built from TRBV6-1 and TRBJ1-6; D is ambiguous. CDR3 length: 15 amino acids. V dropped 7 bases and J dropped 5 bases, with 15 bases sitting between them. Per germline, CDR1 MNHNS and CDR2 SASEGT. The CDR3 spells CASTTTQRDNSPLHF. The DNA for the CDR3 is TGTGCCAGCACCACGACACAGCGGGATAATTCACCCCTCCACTTT.

The gene calls are TRBV2 and TRBJ1-3, with 9 bases aligning to TRBD1. CDR3 length: 14 residues. V was pared by 8 bases and J by 0 bases, with 2 bases of the junction left unmatched. Germline V gene sequence: CDR1 SNHLY, CDR2 FYNNEI. The CDR3 DNA reads TGTGCCAGCTCGGGACAGGGCTCTGGAAACACCATATATTTT. This gives the protein CASSGQGSGNTIYF.

This clone occurred a few times. This rearrangement joins TRBV11-2 to TRBJ2-1, with D perhaps TRBD1 (5 bases). The V end lost 5 bases, the J end lost 6 bases, and 5 bases lay between the germline ends. CDR1 is SGHAT and CDR2 is FQNNGV in the germline V gene. CDR3 size: 11 residues. The CDR3 DNA follows: TGTGCCAGCAGCAGGGGCAATGAGCAGTTCTTC. Translation gives CASSRGNEQFF. The full variable domain, in which reference TRBV11-2 and TRBJ2-1 provide the parts outside the CDR3, is EAGVAQSPRYKIIEKRQSVAFWCNPISGHATLYWYQQILGQGPKLLIQFQNNGVVDDSQLPKDRFSAERLKGVDSTLKIQPAKLEDSAVYLCASSRGNEQFFGPGTRLTVL.

The chain combines TRBV19 with TRBJ2-1; unclear D gene. From germline, CDR1 is LNHDA and CDR2 SQIVND (reference sequence). V was pared by 5 bases and J by 3 bases, with 11 bases between. The CDR3 has 14 residues. The CDR3 sequence: CASSREDIYNEQFF. CDR3 in DNA: TGTGCCAGTAGTCGAGAGGATATCTACAATGAGCAGTTCTTC.

The chain recombines TRBV7-6 with TRBJ1-5; 9 bases match TRBD1. The length of the CDR3 is 16 residues. The germline V gene encodes CDR1 SGHVS and CDR2 FNYEAQ. V trimming: 1 base; J trimming: 3 bases; junction bases outside the gene matches: 4. The CDR3, as DNA: TGTGCCAGCAGCTTAGGACAGGGGGGGACCAATCAGCCCCAGCATTTT. It is translated as CASSLGQGGTNQPQHF.

The chain combines TRBV13 with TRBJ1-4; TRBD1 matches at 8 bases. This CDR3 contains 14 residues. Trimming at V came to 4 bases and at J to 6 bases, leaving 4 bases not matched to a gene. Germline-derived CDR1 and CDR2 are PRHDT and FYEKMQ (reference sequence). The CDR3 DNA reads TGTGCCAGCAGCTCCGGGACAGGTGATGAAAAACTGTTTTTT. Its translation is CASSSGTGDEKLFF. The whole variable domain, remainder taken from reference TRBV13 and TRBJ1-4, is AAGVIQSPRHLIKEKRETATLKCYPIPRHDTVYWYQQGPGQDPQFLISFYEKMQSDKGSIPDRFSAQQFSDYHSELNMSSLELGDSALYFCASSSGTGDEKLFFGSGTQLSVL.

The table lists this clone with a count of one. This chain connects TRBV7-2 to TRBJ2-3, with D hard to call. The germline V gene has CDR1 SGHTA and CDR2 FQGNSA. CDR3 length: 17 residues. Trimming cost V 1 base and J 0 bases, with 14 bases left between them. The CDR3: CASSLGGPTSSTDTQYF. For the CDR3, the DNA is TGTGCCAGCAGCTTAGGAGGTCCAACTTCTAGCACAGATACGCAGTATTTT.

The chain recombines TRBV5-1 with TRBJ1-5; D might be TRBD1 (5 bases). Germline V gives CDR1 SGHRS, CDR2 YFSETQ. The CDR3 consists of 15 residues. V was shortened by 0 bases and J by 2 bases, with 9 bases between the two germline ends. The CDR3 DNA is TGCGCCAGCAGCTTGGCAGGGTCCGGCAATCAGCCCCAGCATTTT. Its translation: CASSLAGSGNQPQHF.

The V call is TRBV18, the J call TRBJ2-2; 8 bases fit TRBD1. Trimming removed 4 bases from V and 3 bases from J; junction bases left unmatched: 4. This CDR3 has 15 residues. CDR1 and CDR2 from the germline V gene are KGHSH and LQKENI. The CDR3 bases are TGTGCCAGCTCACTGACAGGGGAGGACACCGGGGAGCTGTTTTTT. Translation: CASSLTGEDTGELFF.

This chain connects TRBV2 to TRBJ1-5, with D tentatively TRBD1 (6 bases). Per the germline V gene, CDR1 is SNHLY and CDR2 is FYNNEI. This CDR3 contains 14 residues. The V end was cut by 8 bases, the J end by 2 bases, with 13 bases between. DNA for the CDR3: TGTGCCAGCGCAGGGGCGGGAGGCAATCAGCCCCAGCATTTT. Protein product: CASAGAGGNQPQHF.

The V call is TRBV19, the J call TRBJ1-2, with unresolved D. This CDR3 is built from 18 residues. Looked up from germline, CDR1 is LNHDA and CDR2 is SQIVND (reference sequence). Trimming removed 3 bases at V and 0 bases at J, with 20 bases between. CDR3 sequence (DNA): TGTGCCAGTAGTATTCACCGGTATTTAGCAGAGACTAACTATGGCTACACCTTC. Its protein product is CASSIHRYLAETNYGYTF.

V and J are TRBV7-6 and TRBJ2-2; 10 bases agree with TRBD2. This CDR3 is 16 amino acids long. Germline V lookup: CDR1 SGHVS, CDR2 FNYEAQ. Germline trimming cut 5 bases from V and 6 bases from J; bases unmatched to any gene: 9. CDR3 DNA: TGTGCCAGCAGCCACACTAGCGGGATAGTCGCCGGGGAGCTGTTTTTT. This gives the protein CASSHTSGIVAGELFF.

The gene calls are TRBV24-1 and TRBJ2-3; tentatively, D is TRBD2 (5 bases). The V gene lost 7 bases and the J gene lost 7 bases, with 11 bases spanning the gap. This CDR3 is 12 amino acids long. CDR1 and CDR2 from the germline V gene are KGHDR and SFDVKD. In nucleotides, the CDR3 is TGTGCCACCAGGGATAGCGCGAATACGCAGTATTTT. Its protein product is CATRDSANTQYF.

The V call is TRBV27, the J call TRBJ1-1, with D possibly matching TRBD1 (6 bases). Germline CDR1 and CDR2: MNHEY and SMNVEV (reference sequence). With 3 bases removed from V and 1 base from J, the gap between germline ends came to 12 bases. The CDR3 is 15 residues long. CDR3 sequence: CASSFSGVSNTEAFF. Here the CDR3 DNA reads TGTGCCAGCAGTTTCTCAGGGGTTTCGAACACTGAAGCTTTCTTT.

This clone is a singleton in its sample. J is TRBJ2-5 and V is TRBV5-1; TRBD1 is a possible D gene (5 bases). CDR1 SGHRS and CDR2 YFSETQ come from the germline V gene. With 5 bases removed from V and 3 bases from J, the gap between germline ends came to 11 bases. There are 13 residues in the CDR3. Here the CDR3 reads CASSGAPEETQYF. CDR3 coding DNA: TGCGCCAGCAGTGGGGCACCTGAAGAGACCCAGTACTTC. The full variable domain, completed using reference TRBV5-1 and TRBJ2-5, is KAGVTQTPRYLIKTRGQQVTLSCSPISGHRSVSWYQQTPGQGLQFLFEYFSETQRNKGNFPGRFSGRQFSNSRSEMNVSTLELGDSALYLCASSGAPEETQYFGPGTRLLVL.